The sequence of this T cell receptor beta chain was determined in a study of blood T cell repertoires in COVID-19. Overall study: Some COVID-19 samples were acute and others convalescent; all came from the United States, Italy and Spain. PBMCs, B-cell-depleted T cells, or T cells provided the cDNA or gDNA that made up the material.

Profiling relied on immunoSEQ multiplex PCR, and the TCRdb table lists in-frame clones only, not all of them. The sample has 350,000 to 450,000 clones; 70% to 90% are singletons. CDR3 length equals 15 residues. V gave up 1 base and J gave up 4 bases, with 11 bases separating them. Germline CDR1 and CDR2: LNHNV and YYDKDF (reference sequence). Within 2 weeks of study entry, exposed participants had contacted a PCR-confirmed or clinician-diagnosed COVID-19 case. The rearrangement joins TRBV15 to TRBJ1-5; a possible D gene is TRBD1 (6 bases). The TCR was taken from a young woman who had been exposed to COVID-19. The sample taken for sequencing was PBMCs or T cells enriched from blood (not recorded which). Here the CDR3 DNA reads TGTGCCACCAGCAGAGTGAGGACAGAGAATCAGCCCCAGCATTTT. Residues: CATSRVRTENQPQHF.